The 21 T cell receptor beta chains below were found in one sample sequenced in a study of Ad26.COV2.S vaccination and SARS-CoV-2 variants. Regarding treatment: 15 to 20 received Ad26.COV2.S at low or high dose, single or two shots; roughly 5 received placebo; per-sample allocation not given. At day 63 after the first vaccine or placebo injection, samples were drawn. TCRdb keeps only in-frame clones here, not all; method: immunoSEQ multiplex PCR. The data contain about 400,000 clones, 89% of them singletons. The source was peripheral blood, collected in a trial of Ad26.COV2.S vaccine versus placebo. All receptors derive from a person aged 18-60 years who received the Ad26.COV2.S COVID-19 vaccine or a placebo.

This chain links TRBV2 with TRBJ2-7; D might be TRBD1 (5 bases). CDR1 is SNHLY, CDR2 FYNNEI, per germline. The CDR3 totals 14 residues. Trimming left V 8 bases short and J 3 bases short, with 17 bases between. DNA for the CDR3: TGTGCCAGCCAACCGTGGGGCAGCCTCTACGAGCAGTACTTC. This sequence encodes CASQPWGSLYEQYF.

This sequence joins TRBV6-1 and TRBJ1-2; possible D gene TRBD1, 5 bases. Germline V gene sequence: CDR1 MNHNS, CDR2 SASEGT. Trimming removed 2 bases from V and 10 bases from J, with 17 bases in between. This CDR3 spans 14 amino acids. The CDR3 nucleotides read TGTGCCAGCAGTGAACATATCAGGGTCTTAGACTACACCTTC. It is translated as CASSEHIRVLDYTF.

V is TRBV5-5 and J is TRBJ1-2, with 9 bases lining up with TRBD1. The CDR3 length is 13 residues. The germline V gene has CDR1 SGHKS and CDR2 YYEKEE (reference sequence). Trimming cost V 4 bases and J 4 bases; bases outside gene matches: 2. CDR3: CASSRDRAYGYTF. The CDR3 nucleotides are TGTGCCAGCAGCCGGGACAGGGCCTATGGCTACACCTTC.

V is TRBV5-1 and J is TRBJ1-4; possibly TRBD1 for D (5 bases). Germline V CDR1 and CDR2: SGHRS, YFSETQ. V was trimmed by 0 bases and J by 6 bases, leaving 12 bases between them. The CDR3 loop spans 15 amino acids. CDR3 sequence reads: CASSLEEGKDEKLFF. In nucleotides, the CDR3 is TGCGCCAGCAGCTTGGAGGAGGGGAAAGATGAAAAACTGTTTTTT.

V is TRBV4-2 and J is TRBJ2-5; D gene ambiguous. V was trimmed by 6 bases and J by 5 bases, leaving 7 bases between them. Germline-derived CDR1 and CDR2 are LGHNA and YNFKEQ. The CDR3 spans 11 residues. CDR3 region: CASSLGETQYF. DNA for the CDR3: TGTGCCAGCAGTCTCGGGGAGACCCAGTACTTC.

V gene TRBV6-6 combines with J gene TRBJ1-1; D is unclear. The CDR3 has 13 residues. V was pared by 8 bases and J by 4 bases, with 14 bases between. Per the germline V gene, CDR1 is MNHNY and CDR2 is SVGAGI (reference sequence). The CDR3 DNA reads TGTGCCAGCGCGCAGGCGCGGGGCACTGAAGCTTTCTTT. Translation gives CASAQARGTEAFF.

The V and J genes are TRBV27 and TRBJ1-1; perhaps TRBD1 as D (6 bases). Trimming took 6 bases from V and 5 from J, leaving 13 bases between them. Germline assignment: CDR1 MNHEY and CDR2 SMNVEV (reference sequence). The CDR3 has 13 residues. CDR3 protein: CASSPGTMTEAFF. CDR3 bases: TGTGCCAGCAGCCCCGGGACAATGACTGAAGCTTTCTTT.

Comments on this clone: This specimen includes other DNA sequences encoding the same CDR3. The chain uses TRBV6-2 or TRBV6-3 and TRBJ2-7, with 11 bases lining up with TRBD2. There are 14 residues in the CDR3. The V segment lost 2 bases and the J segment 4 bases; nucleotides outside the gene matches: 1. Germline CDR1 reads MNHEY; CDR2 reads SVGEGT. The CDR3 is CASSYGTSGYEQYF. In DNA form, the CDR3 reads TGTGCCAGCAGTTACGGGACTAGCGGATACGAGCAGTACTTC.

The V gene is TRBV3-1 (or the pseudogene TRBV3-2), the J gene TRBJ2-3, with D unclear. The V gene lost 5 bases and the J gene lost 7 bases, with 4 bases spanning the gap. The CDR3 runs 10 residues. CDR1 is LGHDT and CDR2 is YNNKEL in the germline V gene (reference sequence). DNA for the CDR3: TGTGCCAGCAGCGGACATACGCAGTATTTT. Its translation: CASSGHTQYF.

A single count supports this clone. This rearrangement joins TRBV30 to TRBJ2-7; 8 bases line up with TRBD2. The J segment lost 0 bases and the V segment lost 3 bases, leaving 13 bases of the junction unmatched. Germline values: CDR1 GTSNPN, CDR2 SVGIG (reference sequence). The CDR3 consists of 17 residues. The CDR3 spells CAWRVAASGPYSYEQYF. As DNA, the CDR3 is TGTGCCTGGAGAGTTGCGGCTAGCGGGCCCTACTCCTACGAGCAGTACTTC.

The V call is TRBV30, the J call TRBJ2-7; 13 nucleotides match TRBD2. The germline V gene has CDR1 GTSNPN and CDR2 SVGIG (reference sequence). This CDR3 spans 17 amino acids. With V trimmed by 1 base and J by 6 bases, 12 bases remained unmatched. CDR3 protein: CAWSGTGLAGAAGEQYF. The CDR3 DNA follows: TGTGCCTGGAGTGGGACCGGACTAGCGGGAGCCGCGGGCGAGCAGTACTTC.

This clone turned up a few times. The chain couples TRBV4-2 to TRBJ1-5; 9 bases match TRBD1. CDR1 and CDR2 from the germline V gene are LGHNA and YNFKEQ. J lost 3 bases, V lost 4 bases, and 7 bases had no gene match. CDR3 length: 16 residues. CDR3 residues: CASSPGQGSNNQPQHF. The DNA for the CDR3 is TGTGCCAGCAGCCCGGGACAGGGCTCGAACAATCAGCCCCAGCATTTT.

V gene TRBV7-8 combines with J gene TRBJ2-3; 11 nucleotides agree with TRBD1. The ends lost 6 bases at V and 1 base at J; junction bases unmatched: 6. The CDR3 is made up of 16 amino acids. Germline CDR1 reads SGHVS; CDR2 reads FQNEAQ. CDR3 protein: CASSLEGQGGTDTQYF. CDR3 sequence (DNA): TGTGCCAGCAGTCTTGAGGGACAGGGGGGCACAGATACGCAGTATTTT.

The rearrangement joins TRBV25-1 to TRBJ2-5, with D perhaps TRBD2 (5 bases). Trimming removed 2 bases at V and 3 bases at J, with 13 bases between. The CDR3 is 15 residues long. CDR1 is MGHDK, CDR2 SYGVNS, per germline. DNA for the CDR3: TGTGCCAGCAGTGAAGCGGGCAGGTACGAAGAGACCCAGTACTTC. Its translation: CASSEAGRYEETQYF.

This rearrangement joins TRBV12-3 or TRBV12-4 to TRBJ2-3, with 10 nucleotides matching TRBD2. V trimming: 7 bases; J trimming: 10 bases; junction bases outside the gene matches: 8. This CDR3 region has 13 residues. CDR3 sequence (DNA): TGTGCCAGCACCGGGGCTAGCGGGAGTTCGCAGTATTTT. Translating it yields CASTGASGSSQYF.

The chain is built from TRBV9 and TRBJ1-2, with unresolved D. Trimming left V 2 bases short and J 8 bases short, with 10 bases between. Germline V gene sequence: CDR1 SGDLS, CDR2 YYNGEE. This CDR3 has 12 amino acids. CDR3 loop: CASSVDRRGYTF. The CDR3 DNA follows: TGTGCCAGCAGCGTTGACCGCCGGGGCTACACCTTC.

This clone was observed a few times. V and J are TRBV5-1 and TRBJ2-5; TRBD2 matches 7 bases. V lost 1 base, J lost 5 bases, and 8 bases stayed unmatched. This CDR3 is built from 15 residues. Germline CDR1 is SGHRS and CDR2 is YFSETQ. CDR3 amino acids: CASSLSSSGHETQYF. The CDR3 nucleotides read TGCGCCAGCAGCTTGTCGTCTAGCGGCCATGAGACCCAGTACTTC.

As for this clone: A read error may produce the germline difference seen at one junction end. J is TRBJ2-1 and V is TRBV7-9; either TRBD1 or TRBD2 may supply D (5 bases each). Germline CDR1 reads SEHNR; CDR2 reads FQNEAQ (reference sequence). The CDR3 sequence is 17 residues long. DNA of the CDR3: TGTGCCAGCAGCTTAGCGGGACGGAGAGGAGTTTACACTGAGCAGTTCTTC. Amino acids: CASSLAGRRGVYTEQFF.

The CDR3 region is CATSVAGGTGELFF. The CDR3 coding sequence is TGTGCCACCAGTGTTGCGGGAGGCACCGGGGAGCTGTTTTTT. The V and J genes are TRBV24-1 and TRBJ2-2; 8 nucleotides match TRBD2. Germline-derived CDR1 and CDR2 are KGHDR and SFDVKD. There are 14 residues in the CDR3. Trimming cost V 5 bases and J 4 bases; bases outside gene matches: 2.

V and J are TRBV6-4 and TRBJ1-2, with TRBD1 as a possible D gene (5 bases). V shed 3 bases and J shed 3 bases, with 17 bases lying between them. This CDR3 region has 16 residues. CDR1 and CDR2 from the germline V gene are MRHNA and SNTAGT. The CDR3 region is CASSEIVRDLDYGYTF. The CDR3 DNA follows: TGTGCCAGCAGTGAAATTGTCAGGGACCTCGACTATGGCTACACCTTC.

In nucleotides, the CDR3 is TGTGCCAGCAGCTCGCAGACTAGCGGGAGGCCAGAGACCCAGTACTTC. Amino acids: CASSSQTSGRPETQYF. V and J are TRBV11-3 and TRBJ2-5; 13 positions match TRBD2. The CDR3 is 16 amino acids. J gave up 4 bases and V 4 bases, and 6 bases lay outside the gene matches. Germline CDR1 is SGHNT and CDR2 is YENEEA. Full variable domain (missing parts from reference TRBV11-3 and TRBJ2-5): EAGVVQSPRYKIIEKKQPVAFWCNPISGHNTLYWYLQNLGQGPELLIRYENEEAVDDSQLPKDRFSAERLKGVDSTLKIQPAELGDSAVYLCASSSQTSGRPETQYFGPGTRLLVL.